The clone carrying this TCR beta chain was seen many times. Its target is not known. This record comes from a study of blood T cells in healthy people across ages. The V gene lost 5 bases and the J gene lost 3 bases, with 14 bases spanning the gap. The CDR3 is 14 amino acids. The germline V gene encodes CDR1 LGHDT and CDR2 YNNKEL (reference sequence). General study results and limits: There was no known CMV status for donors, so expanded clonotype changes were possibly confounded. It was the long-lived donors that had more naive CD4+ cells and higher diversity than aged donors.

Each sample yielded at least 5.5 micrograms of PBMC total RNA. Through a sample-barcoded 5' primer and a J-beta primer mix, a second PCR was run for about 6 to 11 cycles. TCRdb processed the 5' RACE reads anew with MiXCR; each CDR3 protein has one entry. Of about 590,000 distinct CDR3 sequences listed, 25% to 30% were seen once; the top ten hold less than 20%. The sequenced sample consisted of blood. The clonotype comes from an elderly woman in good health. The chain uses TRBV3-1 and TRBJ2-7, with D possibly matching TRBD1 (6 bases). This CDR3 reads CASSYWTEYYEQYF. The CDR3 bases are TGTGCCAGCAGCTACTGGACAGAATACTACGAGCAGTACTTC.